Listed here are 27 T cell receptor beta chains from one sample, sequenced in a study of blood T cell repertoires in COVID-19. Measured with immunoSEQ multiplex PCR; TCRdb has only the in-frame clones, and not every one. The sample lists almost 500,000 clones; less than 90% were seen once. Sequenced material: PBMCs or T cells enriched from blood (not recorded which). These receptors all come from a woman aged 55-69 years who had recovered from COVID-19.

The chain employs TRBV27 and TRBJ1-2, with TRBD1 matching over 7 bases. V was clipped by 8 bases and J by 4 bases; unmatched bases: 13. The germline gives CDR1 MNHEY, CDR2 SMNVEV (reference sequence). The CDR3 spans 15 residues. CDR3 sequence reads: CASSLTTGLGYGYTF. CDR3 DNA: TGTGCCAGCTCGCTTACGACAGGGCTTGGCTATGGCTACACCTTC.

This chain connects TRBV11-2 to TRBJ2-2; D is possibly TRBD1 (5 bases). Germline CDR1 is SGHAT and CDR2 is FQNNGV. V was shortened by 5 bases and J by 4 bases, with 14 bases between the two germline ends. The CDR3 runs to 15 residues. The CDR3 coding sequence is TGTGCCAGCAGCGCCCCCCAGGGTATCACCGGGGAGCTGTTTTTT. Amino acid sequence: CASSAPQGITGELFF.

V usage is TRBV2 and J usage is TRBJ1-3; the D gene is possibly TRBD1 (5 bases). V was clipped by 5 bases and J by 3 bases, with 14 bases between them. The CDR3 totals 15 residues. Germline V lookup: CDR1 SNHLY, CDR2 FYNNEI. In DNA, the CDR3 is TGTGCCAGCAGTATGCAGCAGGGCGGTGGAAACACCATATATTTT. It translates to CASSMQQGGGNTIYF.

The chain has TRBV28 and TRBJ2-2, with D perhaps matching TRBD2 (5 bases). CDR3 size: 15 residues. Germline assignment: CDR1 MDHEN and CDR2 SYDVKM. V lost 3 bases and J lost 2, with 10 bases in between. The CDR3 spells CASSLRTQNTGELFF. CDR3 nucleotides: TGTGCCAGCAGTTTGAGGACTCAAAACACCGGGGAGCTGTTTTTT.

This clone was observed a single time. The chain carries TRBV10-3 and TRBJ1-4; 7 bases match TRBD1. This CDR3 spans 14 amino acids. The ends lost 9 bases at V and 3 bases at J; junction bases unmatched: 7. Germline lookup yields CDR1 ENHRY and CDR2 SYGVKD. CDR3 amino acids: CAIRSGGSNEKLFF. The CDR3 bases are TGTGCCATTCGATCAGGGGGTTCTAATGAAAAACTGTTTTTT.

The chain employs TRBV10-3 and TRBJ1-5; D gene ambiguous. The CDR3 has 14 amino acids. From germline, CDR1 is ENHRY and CDR2 SYGVKD. V shed 3 bases and J shed 4 bases, with 10 bases lying between them. The CDR3 region is CAISDPSVNQPQHF. The CDR3 DNA sequence: TGTGCCATCAGTGACCCTTCCGTAAATCAGCCCCAGCATTTT.

A note on this clone: The same CDR3 also results from other DNA sequences found in this sample. The chain recombines TRBV9 with TRBJ2-3, with 10 bases aligning to TRBD2. The CDR3 is 16 residues long. Germline V CDR1 and CDR2: SGDLS, YYNGEE. Trimming removed 0 bases from V and 3 bases from J; junction bases left unmatched: 4. CDR3 nucleotides: TGTGCCAGCAGCGTAGTAGCGGGGGGACCAACAGATACGCAGTATTTT. It codes for CASSVVAGGPTDTQYF.

The chain recombines TRBV3-1 (or the pseudogene TRBV3-2) with TRBJ1-5, with 7 bases that match TRBD1. This CDR3 spans 15 amino acids. V trimming: 3 bases; J trimming: 5 bases; junction bases outside the gene matches: 7. The V gene's germline CDR1 is LGHDT and CDR2 YNNKEL (reference sequence). The chain's CDR3 is CASSHHRGEDQPQHF. In DNA, the CDR3 is TGTGCCAGCAGCCACCACAGGGGAGAAGATCAGCCCCAGCATTTT.

The chain joins TRBV5-1 to TRBJ2-2; 12 positions match TRBD1. CDR1 and CDR2 from the germline V gene are SGHRS and YFSETQ. The V and J ends lost 4 bases and 4 bases, in that order; junction bases with no gene match: 11. CDR3 length: 18 residues. The CDR3 bases are TGCGCCAGCAGCCCATACCGGGACAGGGGGCGAGGCACCGGGGAGCTGTTTTTT. Protein: CASSPYRDRGRGTGELFF.

The chain has TRBV27 and TRBJ2-5, with TRBD1 as a possible D gene (5 bases). The CDR3 is made up of 11 amino acids. V lost 9 bases to trimming and J lost 5 bases, with 10 bases between them. The germline CDR1 and CDR2 sequences are MNHEY and SMNVEV (reference sequence). CDR3 nucleotide sequence: TGTGCCAGTCTTAGGGGCGAGACCCAGTACTTC. Protein product: CASLRGETQYF.

The rearrangement uses TRBV9 and TRBJ2-2; TRBD1 is a possible D gene (5 bases). Trimming removed 0 bases from V and 2 bases from J, with 11 bases in between. CDR1 and CDR2 (germline): SGDLS, YYNGEE. CDR3 length: 16 amino acids. The CDR3: CASSVVPDINTGELFF. The CDR3 coding sequence is TGTGCCAGCAGCGTAGTCCCGGACATCAACACCGGGGAGCTGTTTTTT.

This chain links TRBV5-4 with TRBJ1-2, with TRBD1 matching over 7 bases. Trimming at V came to 4 bases and at J to 3 bases, leaving 3 bases not matched to a gene. CDR3 length: 13 residues. Germline V gives CDR1 SGHNT, CDR2 YYREEE (reference sequence). CDR3 coding DNA: TGTGCCAGCAGCGGAGGGGGCGACTATGGCTACACCTTC. Translating it yields CASSGGGDYGYTF.

This chain links TRBV29-1 with TRBJ1-2; unclear D gene. The CDR3 has 16 residues. Germline CDR1 reads SQVTM; CDR2 reads ANQGSEA. The V and J ends lost 7 bases and 4 bases respectively, with 25 bases between them. CDR3 DNA: TGCAGCGCCGAAATCACGGCGGACTCCACTGGCTATGGCTACACCTTC. Translated: CSAEITADSTGYGYTF.

The genes are TRBV10-3 and TRBJ1-4; TRBD1 might be the D (5 bases). CDR1 ENHRY and CDR2 SYGVKD come from the germline V gene. The CDR3 covers 16 residues. Trimming removed 4 bases at V and 0 bases at J, with 12 bases between. In DNA form, the CDR3 reads TGTGCCATCAGTGGAACCAGGGTAGCAACTAATGAAAAACTGTTTTTT. Translating it yields CAISGTRVATNEKLFF.

This clone appeared once. This rearrangement joins TRBV5-4 to TRBJ1-1; possible D gene TRBD1, 6 bases. The V gene lost 2 bases and the J gene lost 8 bases, with 16 bases spanning the gap. The germline gives CDR1 SGHNT, CDR2 YYREEE (reference sequence). The CDR3 contains 14 residues. CDR3: CASSFPPRGSEAFF. CDR3 DNA: TGTGCCAGCAGCTTTCCCCCCAGGGGATCCGAAGCTTTCTTT. Looking up the rest from reference TRBV5-4 and TRBJ1-1 gives the full variable domain: ETGVTQSPTHLIKTRGQQVTLRCSSQSGHNTVSWYQQALGQGPQFIFQYYREEENGRGNFPPRFSGLQFPNYSSELNVNALELDDSALYLCASSFPPRGSEAFFGQGTRLTVV.

Worth noting for this clone: Additional DNA sequences in this sample encode the identical CDR3. The rearrangement links TRBV7-2 to TRBJ2-2; 8 positions agree with TRBD1. The V segment lost 5 bases and the J segment 4 bases; nucleotides outside the gene matches: 3. The germline gives CDR1 SGHTA, CDR2 FQGNSA. The CDR3 covers 14 residues. The CDR3 loop reads CASSPQGGTGELFF. The DNA of the CDR3 is TGTGCCAGCAGCCCACAGGGGGGCACCGGGGAGCTGTTTTTT.

V and J are TRBV2 and TRBJ1-2; no firm D call. The V and J ends lost 7 bases and 7 bases respectively, with 19 bases between them. Germline assignment: CDR1 SNHLY and CDR2 FYNNEI. The CDR3 contains 14 residues. CDR3 DNA sequence: TGTGCCAGCACGGGGAGTAATCCTCTTGGTGGCTACACCTTC. Protein sequence: CASTGSNPLGGYTF.

The table lists this clone with a few counts. The V call is TRBV10-3, the J call TRBJ1-3; TRBD1 agrees at 7 bases. The CDR3 is 14 residues long. The germline gives CDR1 ENHRY, CDR2 SYGVKD. V shed 10 bases, J shed 0 bases, and the junction held 6 bases outside the gene matches. Here the CDR3 reads CATRTGLSGNTIYF. The CDR3 nucleotides are TGTGCCACCCGGACAGGTCTCTCTGGAAACACCATATATTTT.

Comments on this clone: At the DNA level, this CDR3 is encoded by other sequences in the same sample as well. V and J are TRBV5-1 and TRBJ1-5; 7 bases are shared with TRBD1. Germline V gene data show CDR1 as SGHRS and CDR2 as YFSETQ. Trimming took 0 bases from V and 6 from J; bases not matched to a gene: 3. The CDR3 runs to 14 residues. This chain's CDR3 is CASSLGQGGQPQHF. CDR3 coding DNA: TGCGCCAGCAGCTTGGGACAGGGCGGTCAGCCCCAGCATTTT.

The gene calls are TRBV24-1 and TRBJ1-1; TRBD1 is a possible D gene (6 bases). Germline V gene data show CDR1 as KGHDR and CDR2 as SFDVKD. The CDR3 loop spans 15 amino acids. V was trimmed by 4 bases and J by 3 bases, leaving 14 bases between them. CDR3 region: CATSEGRGTYTEAFF. In nucleotides, the CDR3 is TGTGCCACCAGTGAGGGGAGGGGGACGTACACTGAAGCTTTCTTT.

A word on this clone: This sample includes further DNA sequences coding for the same CDR3. The rearrangement joins TRBV2 to TRBJ1-3; D perhaps matches TRBD1 (5 bases). Per the germline V gene, CDR1 is SNHLY and CDR2 is FYNNEI. Trimming took 4 bases from V and 4 from J, leaving 8 bases between them. The length of the CDR3 is 13 residues. The CDR3 region is CASSGGAGNTIYF. The CDR3 DNA is TGTGCCAGCAGTGGTGGGGCGGGAAACACCATATATTTT.

V and J are TRBV2 and TRBJ2-7, with TRBD2 as a possible D gene (6 bases). Per germline, CDR1 SNHLY and CDR2 FYNNEI. The V gene lost 6 bases and the J gene lost 6 bases, with 9 bases spanning the gap. The length of the CDR3 is 11 residues. Here the CDR3 reads CASRQAGEQYV. The CDR3 nucleotides read TGTGCCAGCAGGCAAGCGGGCGAGCAGTACGTC.

Details on this clone: Its ends do not fully match the called genes, so a read error is possible. The chain recombines TRBV7-9 with TRBJ2-6; D unclear. CDR1 and CDR2 (germline): SEHNR, FQNEAQ (reference sequence). The CDR3 loop spans 15 amino acids. For the CDR3, the DNA is TGTGCCAGCAGCTTAGACAGCCCTGGTGCCAACGTCCTGACTTTC. Encoded protein: CASSLDSPGANVLTF.

The V gene is TRBV6-5, the J gene TRBJ1-5, with D unresolved. The CDR3 loop spans 12 amino acids. The V gene lost 6 bases and the J gene lost 4 bases, with 7 bases spanning the gap. Per germline, CDR1 MNHEY and CDR2 SVGAGI. The CDR3 region has the DNA TGTGCCAGCAGCCGGGGTAATCAGCCCCAGCATTTT. Translated: CASSRGNQPQHF.

The V call is TRBV2, the J call TRBJ1-4, with TRBD1 matching 9 bases. V gave up 6 bases and J gave up 5 bases; unmatched junction bases: 4. Germline V gene sequence: CDR1 SNHLY, CDR2 FYNNEI. There are 14 residues in the CDR3. The CDR3 here is CASRRGTGNEKLFF. CDR3 sequence (DNA): TGTGCCAGCAGGAGAGGGACAGGGAATGAAAAACTGTTTTTT.

This clone was found a few times. The chain links TRBV19 to TRBJ2-2; D perhaps matches TRBD2 (6 bases). This CDR3 is 17 amino acids long. The germline V gene encodes CDR1 LNHDA and CDR2 SQIVND (reference sequence). V was pared by 10 bases and J by 0 bases, with 21 bases between. The CDR3 spells CATKSGGWGSNTGELFF. DNA for the CDR3: TGTGCCACCAAAAGTGGAGGGTGGGGTTCGAACACCGGGGAGCTGTTTTTT.

The rearrangement joins TRBV5-1 to TRBJ2-5; weak D call: TRBD1 (5 bases). The CDR3 runs 15 residues. The V end lost 3 bases, the J end lost 4 bases, and 16 bases lay between the germline ends. Germline values: CDR1 SGHRS, CDR2 YFSETQ. CDR3 nucleotide sequence: TGCGCCAGCAGCTCCTCGCCCAGGGAAGGAGAGACCCAGTACTTC. It codes for CASSSSPREGETQYF.